These T cell receptor beta chains were read from a single sample in a study of T cell changes during pregnancy in multiple sclerosis. Generated by immunoSEQ multiplex PCR, the TCRdb table keeps only in-frame clones and is missing some. The profile shows around 68,000 clones, approximately 90% of them singletons. The source was CD4+ T cells from peripheral blood mononuclear cells, collected before pregnancy. The receptors here all came from a female donor with multiple sclerosis, enrolled in a pregnancy study. Each CDR3 is given with its conserved first and last residue. The order of the fields is D gene, V gene, clone size, J gene, CDR3 DNA, CDR3 protein. D genes are given only for firm matches. Clone size appears in some rows only: once, few, many, or a class for an expanded clone.

.	TRBV18	.	TRBJ2-1	TGTGCCAGCTCACATCTTCCTGGGGGGGCTATAGGTGAGCAGTTCTTC	CASSHLPGGAIGEQFF
TRBD1	TRBV19	.	TRBJ1-3	TGTGCCAGTAGTCTAAGACAGGGGCGCTTCTCTGGAAACACCATATATTTT	CASSLRQGRFSGNTIYF
TRBD1	TRBV7-9	.	TRBJ2-7	TGTGCCAGCAGCTTACGGGACAGGGATATGCACGAGCAGTACTTC	CASSLRDRDMHEQYF
.	TRBV30	.	TRBJ2-5	TGTGCCTGGGCGAGGAGGGGGCTGCAGACCCAGTACTTC	CAWARRGLQTQYF
.	TRBV9	.	TRBJ2-6	TGTGCCAGCAGCGTAGCTCGGCACGGGTCCTCTGGGGCCAACGTCCTGACTTTC	CASSVARHGSSGANVLTF
.	TRBV5-6	.	TRBJ2-3	TGTGCCAGCAGCTTGTCAGGGGTTGAGCATACGCAGTATTTT	CASSLSGVEHTQYF
.	TRBV27	.	TRBJ1-4	TGTGCCAGCAGTCCCCAGACACCAGGGCTTGGAAAACTGTTTTTT	CASSPQTPGLGKLFF
.	TRBV6-5	.	TRBJ2-6	TGTGCCAGCAGTTACTCAGGGGCTGGGGCCAACGTCCTGACTTTC	CASSYSGAGANVLTF
TRBD1	TRBV7-3	.	TRBJ2-1	TGTGCCAGCAGCCGAATGGGGCCAGGGGGTGGGGTTGAGCAGTTCTTC	CASSRMGPGGGVEQFF
.	TRBV28	.	TRBJ1-6	TGTGCCAGCAGTGTAGGGGGTGGGGGTTTGAGATCACCCCTCCACTTT	CASSVGGGGLRSPLHF
.	TRBV7-2	.	TRBJ2-3	TGTGCCAGCAGCCAAGACAGTGTCTGGCAGTATTTT	CASSQDSVWQYF
TRBD2	TRBV28	once	TRBJ2-3	TGTGCCAGCAGTGTACTAGCGGGGGTTGGTACGCAGTATTTT	CASSVLAGVGTQYF
TRBD1	TRBV28	.	TRBJ1-5	TGTGCCAGCAGTCATCCAGGGGGCGGGGGTCAGCCCCAGCATTTT	CASSHPGGGGQPQHF
.	TRBV2	.	TRBJ2-3	TGTGCCAGCAGTGAAAACCGACTAGGAGGCACAGATACGCAGTATTTT	CASSENRLGGTDTQYF
TRBD2	TRBV19	.	TRBJ2-5	TGTGCCAGTAGTCCTCGGTCGACTAGCGGGACCAGGACCCAGTACTTC	CASSPRSTSGTRTQYF
.	TRBV7-2	.	TRBJ2-7	TGTGCCAGCAGCTTAGCCCCAAGGGGTCTGGTTTTCGAGCAGTACTTC	CASSLAPRGLVFEQYF
.	TRBV6-6	.	TRBJ1-1	TGTGCCAGCAGTCTTGACACGAACACTGAAGCTTTCTTT	CASSLDTNTEAFF
TRBD2	TRBV2	.	TRBJ2-7	TGTGCCAGCAGCGGAGCACCGGGACTAGCGGGAGGTAACGAGCAGTACTTC	CASSGAPGLAGGNEQYF
TRBD1	TRBV5-4	.	TRBJ2-5	TGTGCCAGCAGCTCCCGGGACAGCCAAAATCAAGAGACCCAGTACTTC	CASSSRDSQNQETQYF
TRBD2	TRBV5-1	.	TRBJ2-1	TGCGCCAGTTACGGGGGGTACAATGAGCAGTTCTTC	CASYGGYNEQFF
TRBD2	TRBV30	.	TRBJ2-1	TGTGCCTGGAAACGGCGGGGGGGCCTCGGTGAGCAGTTCTTC	CAWKRRGGLGEQFF
TRBD1	TRBV28	.	TRBJ1-5	TGTGCCAGCAGAAACACAGGGGATTATCAGCCCCAGCATTTT	CASRNTGDYQPQHF
TRBD1	TRBV5-6	.	TRBJ1-2	TGTGCCAGCAGCCGAGACAGGGACTATGGCTACACCTTC	CASSRDRDYGYTF
TRBD2	TRBV27	.	TRBJ2-3	TGTGCCAGCAGTTTACTCGCGGGAGGGCCAGATACGCAGTATTTT	CASSLLAGGPDTQYF
TRBD2	TRBV5-4	.	TRBJ2-7	TGTGCCAGCAGGAGGATAGCGGGGAGTCCAGGCGAGCAGTACTTC	CASRRIAGSPGEQYF
.	TRBV28	.	TRBJ1-3	TGTGCCAGCAGTTTACCGAGACAGGTACACTCTGGAAACACCATATATTTT	CASSLPRQVHSGNTIYF
TRBD2	TRBV11-2	.	TRBJ2-7	TGTGCCAGCAGTTACGGGACTAGCGGGGGCTACGAGCAGTACTTC	CASSYGTSGGYEQYF
.	TRBV5-6	.	TRBJ2-5	TGTGCCAGCAGCTTTTCACTAGCAGAGACCCAGTACTTC	CASSFSLAETQYF
TRBD1	TRBV28	.	TRBJ2-5	TGTGCCAGCAGTCCACAGATACCCGGGACAGTCCAAGAGACCCAGTACTTC	CASSPQIPGTVQETQYF
.	TRBV15	.	TRBJ1-4	TGTGCCACCAGCAGGACAGGAAATGCATTAGGGGAAAAACTGTTTTTT	CATSRTGNALGEKLFF
.	TRBV6-5	once	TRBJ1-1	TGTGCCAGCAGGGAAAGGCAGGGTCGATCCCAGGGAGCTTTCTTT	CASRERQGRSQGAFF
TRBD2	TRBV6-5	.	TRBJ2-7	TGTGCCAGCAGACTTACTAGCGGGACCTACGAGCAGTACTTC	CASRLTSGTYEQYF
.	TRBV7-2	.	TRBJ2-1	TGTGCCAGCAGCTTATACGCGGGATCCAATGAGCAGTTCTTC	CASSLYAGSNEQFF
.	TRBV23-1	once	TRBJ2-5	TGCGCCAGCAGTCCTTACCGTCGAGTGGCCCAGTACTTC	CASSPYRRVAQYF
TRBD2	TRBV2	.	TRBJ2-7	TGTGCCAGCAGAGCTAGCGGGAGTCCCTACGAGCAGTACTTC	CASRASGSPYEQYF
TRBD2	TRBV5-1	.	TRBJ2-3	TGCGCCAGCAGCTTACTGACTAGCGGGAGGGCCGGTACTGGCACAGATACGCAGTATTTT	CASSLLTSGRAGTGTDTQYF
.	TRBV27	.	TRBJ1-2	TGTGCCAGCAGTTTCAGCGGACTCTATGGCTACACCTTC	CASSFSGLYGYTF
TRBD1	TRBV5-1	.	TRBJ2-6	TGCGCCAGCAGCTTGGGGACAGGGGGATCCCTCTCTGGGGCCAACGTCCTGACTTTC	CASSLGTGGSLSGANVLTF
TRBD2	TRBV28	.	TRBJ2-5	TGTGCCAGCAGCCGATTACGCGCGGCGGCGGGGGATATAGAGACCCAGTACTTC	CASSRLRAAAGDIETQYF
.	TRBV5-1	.	TRBJ1-1	TGCGCCAGCAGCCCGATAGGAGGGTTCAAGAACACTGAAGCTTTCTTT	CASSPIGGFKNTEAFF
TRBD1	TRBV7-2	.	TRBJ1-2	TGTGCCAGCAGCTTCCTGAACAGGGGAGCGAACTATGGCTACACCTTC	CASSFLNRGANYGYTF
.	TRBV10-2	.	TRBJ1-6	TGCGCCAGCAGTGGCGTAGATCCACCCCTCCACTTT	CASSGVDPPLHF
TRBD1	TRBV19	once	TRBJ2-7	TGTGCCAGTAGTCGACAGGGCCCCTACGAGCAGTACTTC	CASSRQGPYEQYF
.	TRBV5-1	.	TRBJ1-1	TGCGCCAGCAGCTATGGCCGGGACACTGAAGCTTTCTTT	CASSYGRDTEAFF
.	TRBV9	.	TRBJ2-3	TGTGCCAGCAGCCGAGGAGCCGCTAGCACAGATACGCAGTATTTT	CASSRGAASTDTQYF
.	TRBV7-2	.	TRBJ1-6	TGTGCCAGCAGCCCGCTCCTGGGGCGCGGTCCTAATTCACCCCTCCACTTT	CASSPLLGRGPNSPLHF
.	TRBV11-3	.	TRBJ2-5	TGTGCCAGCAGCTTAGGACAGGAGTTCTACCAAGAGACCCAGTACTTC	CASSLGQEFYQETQYF
.	TRBV11-3	.	TRBJ2-1	TGTGCCAGCAGTATGGGCGGGAAGCGGTCGGACAATGAGCAGTTCTTC	CASSMGGKRSDNEQFF
TRBD2	TRBV7-2	.	TRBJ2-1	TGTGCCAGCAGCTTAGAACTAGCGCCCAATGAGCAGTTCTTC	CASSLELAPNEQFF
TRBD2	TRBV5-1	.	TRBJ2-2	TGCGCCAGCAGCTTCAGACTAGCGGGAAACACCGGGGAGCTGTTTTTT	CASSFRLAGNTGELFF
TRBD1	TRBV10-3	.	TRBJ1-5	TGTGCCATCAGTGACCCCGGACAGGGAACTCGCAATCAGCCCCAGCATTTT	CAISDPGQGTRNQPQHF